The rows below give T cell receptor beta chains drawn from one sample of a study of post-analysis software for immune sequencing data. MiXCR, run by TCRdb on the PCR reads, gives a single entry per CDR3 protein. Seen here are more than 500,000 distinct CDR3 sequences, approximately 34% observed once, and the top ten hold 4.5% to 7.5%. Sequencing input: blood. All receptors come from a girl aged 2 to 17 with multiple sclerosis. The CDR3 runs from the conserved cysteine through the conserved F or W. Each record gives: clone size, D gene, V gene, J gene, CDR3 DNA, CDR3 protein. A D gene is named only where the DNA matches it firmly. Clone size, where shown, is once, few, many, or a class for clones that have expanded.

abundance: few; d_gene: -; v_gene: TRBV29-1; j_gene: TRBJ2-7; CDR3nt: TGCAGCGTTGTTCTAATCGGGACCTACGAGCAGTACTTC; CDR3aa: CSVVLIGTYEQYF
abundance: few; d_gene: -; v_gene: TRBV29-1; j_gene: TRBJ1-2; CDR3nt: TGCAGCGTTGAGGCGAGGAACTATGGCTACACCTTC; CDR3aa: CSVEARNYGYTF
abundance: -; d_gene: -; v_gene: TRBV18; j_gene: TRBJ1-1; CDR3nt: TGTGCCAGCTCACCTCTGGACAAGAACACTGAAGCTTTCTTT; CDR3aa: CASSPLDKNTEAFF
abundance: few; d_gene: -; v_gene: TRBV9; j_gene: TRBJ2-4; CDR3nt: TGTGCCAGCAGCCCCCCCGGGCAGGGAGCTATGACGTACGGGCAGTACTTC; CDR3aa: CASSPPGQGAMTYGQYF
abundance: -; d_gene: -; v_gene: TRBV7-2; j_gene: TRBJ1-4; CDR3nt: TGTGCCAGCAGCGAACGACGCTCAGTTGGGAAACTGTTTTTT; CDR3aa: CASSERRSVGKLFF
abundance: few; d_gene: -; v_gene: TRBV7-3; j_gene: TRBJ1-6; CDR3nt: TGTGCCAGCAGCTTAATAGGCGGGGGAGATTCACCCCTCCACTTT; CDR3aa: CASSLIGGGDSPLHF
abundance: once; d_gene: TRBD1; v_gene: TRBV3-1; j_gene: TRBJ2-7; CDR3nt: TGTACCAGCAGCCCGAACCGACAGGGCCCCGAGCAGTACTTC; CDR3aa: CTSSPNRQGPEQYF
abundance: few; d_gene: -; v_gene: TRBV5-1; j_gene: TRBJ2-5; CDR3nt: TGCGCCAGCAGCTTGGATGGTAGCGCAGAGACCCAGTACTTC; CDR3aa: CASSLDGSAETQYF
abundance: -; d_gene: TRBD1; v_gene: TRBV2; j_gene: TRBJ2-5; CDR3nt: TGTGCCAGCCGGGAACCCCGGACAGGAGGGACCCAGTACTTC; CDR3aa: CASREPRTGGTQYF
abundance: -; d_gene: -; v_gene: TRBV20-1; j_gene: TRBJ2-1; CDR3nt: TGCAGTGCCCTCCTGGACATATCCTACAATGAGCAGTTCTTC; CDR3aa: CSALLDISYNEQFF
abundance: -; d_gene: TRBD1; v_gene: TRBV7-9; j_gene: TRBJ1-1; CDR3nt: TGTGCCAGCAGCCCCCCGGGACAGGGTACCACTGAAGCTTTCTTT; CDR3aa: CASSPPGQGTTEAFF